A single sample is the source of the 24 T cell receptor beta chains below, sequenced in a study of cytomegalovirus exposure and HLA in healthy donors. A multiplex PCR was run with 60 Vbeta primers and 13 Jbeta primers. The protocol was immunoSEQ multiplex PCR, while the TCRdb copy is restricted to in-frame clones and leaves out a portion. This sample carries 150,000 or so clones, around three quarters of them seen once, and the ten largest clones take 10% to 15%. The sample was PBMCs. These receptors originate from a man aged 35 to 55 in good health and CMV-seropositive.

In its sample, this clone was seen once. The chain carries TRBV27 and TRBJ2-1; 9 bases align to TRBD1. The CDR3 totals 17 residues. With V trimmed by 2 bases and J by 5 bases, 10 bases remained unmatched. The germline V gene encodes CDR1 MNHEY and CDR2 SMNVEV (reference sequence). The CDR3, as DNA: TGTGCCAGCAGTTTACACCCTCTTCGGACAGGGGACAATGAGCAGTTCTTC. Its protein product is CASSLHPLRTGDNEQFF.

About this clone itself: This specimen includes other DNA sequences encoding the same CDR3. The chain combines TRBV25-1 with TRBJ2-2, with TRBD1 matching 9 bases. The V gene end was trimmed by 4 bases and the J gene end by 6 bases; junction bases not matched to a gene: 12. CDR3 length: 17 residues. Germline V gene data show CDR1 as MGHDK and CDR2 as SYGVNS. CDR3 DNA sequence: TGTGCCAGCAGTGCGAACCTGGGACAGGGAGGAGCCGGGGAGCTGTTTTTT. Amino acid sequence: CASSANLGQGGAGELFF.

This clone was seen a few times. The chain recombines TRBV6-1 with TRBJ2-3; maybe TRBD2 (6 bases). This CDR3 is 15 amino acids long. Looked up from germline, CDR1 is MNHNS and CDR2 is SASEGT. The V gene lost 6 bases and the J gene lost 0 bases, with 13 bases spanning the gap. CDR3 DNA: TGTGCCAGCAGGCCAAGCGGGTCTAGCACAGATACGCAGTATTTT. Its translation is CASRPSGSSTDTQYF.

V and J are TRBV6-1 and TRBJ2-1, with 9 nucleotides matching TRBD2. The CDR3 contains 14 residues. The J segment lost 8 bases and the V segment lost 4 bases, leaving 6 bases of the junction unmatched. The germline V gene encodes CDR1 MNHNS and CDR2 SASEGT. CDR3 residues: CASSASGNLDEQFF. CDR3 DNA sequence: TGTGCCAGCAGTGCTAGCGGGAACCTCGATGAGCAGTTCTTC.

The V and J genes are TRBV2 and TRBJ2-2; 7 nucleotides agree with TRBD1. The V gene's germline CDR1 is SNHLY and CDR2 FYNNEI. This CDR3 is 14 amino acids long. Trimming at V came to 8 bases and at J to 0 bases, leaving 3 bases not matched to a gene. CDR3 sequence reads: CASGDRSNTGELFF. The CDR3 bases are TGTGCCAGCGGGGACAGATCGAACACCGGGGAGCTGTTTTTT.

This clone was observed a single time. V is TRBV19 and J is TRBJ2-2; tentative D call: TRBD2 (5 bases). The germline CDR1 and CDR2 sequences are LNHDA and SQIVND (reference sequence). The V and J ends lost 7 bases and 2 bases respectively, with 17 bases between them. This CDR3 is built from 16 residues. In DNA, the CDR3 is TGTGCCAGTACAGGACTGGAGCTGGCCAACACCGGGGAGCTGTTTTTT. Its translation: CASTGLELANTGELFF.

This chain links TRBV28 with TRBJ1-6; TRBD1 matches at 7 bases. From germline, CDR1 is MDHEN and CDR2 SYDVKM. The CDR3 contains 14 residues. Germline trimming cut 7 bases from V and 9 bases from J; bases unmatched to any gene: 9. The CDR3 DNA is TGTGCCAGCACTCCGGGACAGTGGAGTTCACCCCTCCACTTT. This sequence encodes CASTPGQWSSPLHF.

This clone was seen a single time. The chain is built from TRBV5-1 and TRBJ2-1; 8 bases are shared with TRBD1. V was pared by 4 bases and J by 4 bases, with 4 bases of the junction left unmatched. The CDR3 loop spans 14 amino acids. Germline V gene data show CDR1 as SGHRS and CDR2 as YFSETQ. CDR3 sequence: CASSGGTGYNEQFF. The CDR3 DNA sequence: TGCGCCAGCAGCGGCGGGACAGGTTACAATGAGCAGTTCTTC.

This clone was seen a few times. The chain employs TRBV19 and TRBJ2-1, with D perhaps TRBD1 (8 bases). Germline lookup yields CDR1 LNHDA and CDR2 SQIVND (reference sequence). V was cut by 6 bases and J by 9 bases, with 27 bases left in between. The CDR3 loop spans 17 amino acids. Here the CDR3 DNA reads TGTGCCAGTAGCCTATACGGACAGGGAGGGAGGGTCCGTGAGCAGTTCTTC. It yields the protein CASSLYGQGGRVREQFF.

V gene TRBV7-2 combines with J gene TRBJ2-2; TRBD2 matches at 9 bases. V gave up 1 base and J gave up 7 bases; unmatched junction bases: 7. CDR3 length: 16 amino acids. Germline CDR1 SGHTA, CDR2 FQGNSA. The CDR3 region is CASSLGSGRVDGELFF. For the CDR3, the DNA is TGTGCCAGCAGCTTAGGTAGCGGGAGAGTTGACGGGGAGCTGTTTTTT.

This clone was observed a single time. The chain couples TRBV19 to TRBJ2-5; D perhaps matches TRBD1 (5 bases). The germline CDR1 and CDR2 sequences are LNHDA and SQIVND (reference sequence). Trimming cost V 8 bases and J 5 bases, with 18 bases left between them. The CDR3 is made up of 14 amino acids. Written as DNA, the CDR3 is TGTGCCAGTCGCCCGGCCACGAAGGGGGAGACCCAGTACTTC. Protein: CASRPATKGETQYF.

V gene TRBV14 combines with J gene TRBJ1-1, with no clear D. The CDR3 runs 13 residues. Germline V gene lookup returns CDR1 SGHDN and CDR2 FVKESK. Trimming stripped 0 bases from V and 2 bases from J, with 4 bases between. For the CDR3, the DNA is TGTGCCAGCAGCCAAGATCTAAACACTGAAGCTTTCTTT. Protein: CASSQDLNTEAFF.

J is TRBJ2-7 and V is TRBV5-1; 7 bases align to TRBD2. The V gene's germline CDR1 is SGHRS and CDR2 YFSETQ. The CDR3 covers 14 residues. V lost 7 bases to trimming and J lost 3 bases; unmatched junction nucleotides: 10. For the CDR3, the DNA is TGCGCCAGCTCTTACGAGCGGGACCACTACGAGCAGTACTTC. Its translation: CASSYERDHYEQYF.

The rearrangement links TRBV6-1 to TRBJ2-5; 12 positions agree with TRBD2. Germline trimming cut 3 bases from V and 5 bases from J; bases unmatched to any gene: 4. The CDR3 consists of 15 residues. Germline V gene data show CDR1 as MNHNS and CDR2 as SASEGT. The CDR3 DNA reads TGTGCCAGCAGTGAGAGGACTAGCGGGACGGAGACCCAGTACTTC. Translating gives CASSERTSGTETQYF.

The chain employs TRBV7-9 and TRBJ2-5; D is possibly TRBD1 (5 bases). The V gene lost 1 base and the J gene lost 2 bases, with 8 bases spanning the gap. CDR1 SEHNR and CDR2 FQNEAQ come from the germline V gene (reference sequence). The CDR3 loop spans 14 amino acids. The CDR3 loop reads CASSLGQGQETQYF. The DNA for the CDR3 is TGTGCCAGCAGCTTAGGCCAGGGACAAGAGACCCAGTACTTC.

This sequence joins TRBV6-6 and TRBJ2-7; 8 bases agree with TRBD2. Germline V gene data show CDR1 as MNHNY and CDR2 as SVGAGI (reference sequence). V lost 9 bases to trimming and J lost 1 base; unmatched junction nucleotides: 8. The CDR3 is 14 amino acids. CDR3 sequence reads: CASRFTSGSYEQYF. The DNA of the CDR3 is TGTGCCAGTCGCTTTACTAGCGGATCCTACGAGCAGTACTTC.

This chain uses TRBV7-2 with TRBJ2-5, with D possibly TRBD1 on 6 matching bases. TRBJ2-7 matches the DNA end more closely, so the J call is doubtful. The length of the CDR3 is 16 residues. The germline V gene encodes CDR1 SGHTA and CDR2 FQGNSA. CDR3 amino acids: CASSPGAATRSYEQYF. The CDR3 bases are TGTGCCAGCAGCCCAGGGGCAGCCACCCGCTCCTACGAGCAGTACTTC.

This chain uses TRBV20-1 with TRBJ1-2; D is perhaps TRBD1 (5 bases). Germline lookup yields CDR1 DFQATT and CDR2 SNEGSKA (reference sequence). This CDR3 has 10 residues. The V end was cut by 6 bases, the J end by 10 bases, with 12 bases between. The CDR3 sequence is CSATDSVYTF. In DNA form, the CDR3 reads TGCAGTGCGACAGACAGTGTCTACACCTTC.

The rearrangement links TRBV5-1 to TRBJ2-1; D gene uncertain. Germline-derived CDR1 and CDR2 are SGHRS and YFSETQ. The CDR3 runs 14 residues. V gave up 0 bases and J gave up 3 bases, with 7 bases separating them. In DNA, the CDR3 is TGCGCCAGCAGCTTGGGAGCTAGCTACAATGAGCAGTTCTTC. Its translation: CASSLGASYNEQFF.

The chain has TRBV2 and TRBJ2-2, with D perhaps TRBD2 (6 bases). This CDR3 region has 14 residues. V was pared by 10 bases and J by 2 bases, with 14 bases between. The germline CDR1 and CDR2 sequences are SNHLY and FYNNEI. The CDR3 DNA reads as TGTGCCACTAGGGACTTTTCCAACACCGGGGAGCTGTTTTTT. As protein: CATRDFSNTGELFF. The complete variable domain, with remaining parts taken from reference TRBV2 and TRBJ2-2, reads EPEVTQTPSHQVTQMGQEVILRCVPISNHLYFYWYRQILGQKVEFLVSFYNNEISEKSEIFDDQFSVERPDGSNFTLKIRSTKLEDSAMYFCATRDFSNTGELFFGEGSRLTVL.

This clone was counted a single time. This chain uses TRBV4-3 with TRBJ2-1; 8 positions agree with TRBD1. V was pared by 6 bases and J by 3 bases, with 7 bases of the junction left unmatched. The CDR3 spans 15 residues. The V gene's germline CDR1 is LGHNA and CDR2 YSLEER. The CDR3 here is CASRRGTGYYNEQFF. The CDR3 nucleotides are TGCGCCAGCAGAAGAGGGACAGGATACTACAATGAGCAGTTCTTC.

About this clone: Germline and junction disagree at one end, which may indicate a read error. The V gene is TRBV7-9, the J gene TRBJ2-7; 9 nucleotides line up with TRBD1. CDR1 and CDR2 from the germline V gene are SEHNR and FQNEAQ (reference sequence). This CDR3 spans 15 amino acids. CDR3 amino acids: CSSTQTGDRVYEQYF. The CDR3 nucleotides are TGTTCCAGCACTCAAACCGGGGACAGGGTTTACGAGCAGTACTTC.

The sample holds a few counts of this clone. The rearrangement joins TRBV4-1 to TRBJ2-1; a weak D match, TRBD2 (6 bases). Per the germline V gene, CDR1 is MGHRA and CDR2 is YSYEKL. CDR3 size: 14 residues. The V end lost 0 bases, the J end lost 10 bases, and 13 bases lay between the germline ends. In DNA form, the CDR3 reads TGCGCCAGCAGCCAAGATTGGGGGACTCCAGAGCAGTTCTTC. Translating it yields CASSQDWGTPEQFF.

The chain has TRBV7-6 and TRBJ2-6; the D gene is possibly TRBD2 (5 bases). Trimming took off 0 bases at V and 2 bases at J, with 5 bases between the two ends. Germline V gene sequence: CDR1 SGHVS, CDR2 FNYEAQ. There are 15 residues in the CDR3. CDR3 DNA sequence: TGTGCCAGCAGCTTAGCGAGGGCTGGGGCCAACGTCCTGACTTTC. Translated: CASSLARAGANVLTF. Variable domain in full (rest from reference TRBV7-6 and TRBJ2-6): GAGVSQSPRYKVTKRGQDVALRCDPISGHVSLYWYRQALGQGPEFLTYFNYEAQQDKSGLPNDRFSAERPEGSISTLTIQRTEQRDSAMYRCASSLARAGANVLTFGAGSRLTVL.